This TCR beta chain was observed in a study of shared clonotypes between healthy human individuals. An even split of each subset's genomic DNA across several immunoSEQ plates was performed. Only in-frame clones appear in the TCRdb table, and some are missing; sequencing was by immunoSEQ multiplex PCR. Of about 680,000 clones listed, about 90% are singletons. Naive CD8 populations comprised CD45RO-negative cells positively selected for CCR7, excluding terminally differentiated effector memory CD45RA+ cells. Broader study findings: Clonotypes not shared had lower generation probabilities than those common to all four donors. Between several donors, naive CD4 clonotypes were shared at a level of around 5.2%.

To note about this clone: Antigen unknown.

Germline-derived CDR1 and CDR2 are SNHLY and FYNNEI. This CDR3 spans 14 amino acids. The V gene end was trimmed by 7 bases and the J gene end by 4 bases; junction bases not matched to a gene: 7. This chain joins TRBV2 and TRBJ2-7; 10 bases match TRBD2. This clonotype originated in a man aged 25-45 years in good health. Material for sequencing was naive CD8+ T cells sorted from blood. CDR3 sequence reads: CASTLRGLAYEQYF. The CDR3 nucleotides are TGTGCCAGCACCCTGCGGGGACTAGCGTACGAGCAGTACTTC.